This T cell receptor (beta chain) is from a study of identical twins. The study, taken as a whole, reports: Part of the zero-insertion signal could reflect confounding by invariant MAIT and iNKT cells. The models systematically underestimated how much out-of-frame TCR alpha was shared in monozygotic twins. Insertions ran lower in abundant cord blood beta clonotypes, though not in memory repertoires.

Each CDR3 protein is one row after TCRdb ran MiXCR on the 5' RACE reads. The table shows about 920,000 distinct CDR3 sequences, with about 12% occurring only once. Concerning this clonotype: Its antigen is as yet unknown.

The CDR3 loop spans 14 amino acids. V was shortened by 6 bases and J by 8 bases, with 22 bases between the two germline ends. Germline CDR1 is SQVTM and CDR2 is ANQGSEA. This sample was also put to use in a study of yellow fever vaccine responses in identical twins. That source notes: Twins' vaccine T cell response reportedly seemed partly convergent, partly personalized.

The rearrangement joins TRBV29-1 to TRBJ1-2; TRBD1 is a possible D gene (5 bases). Sample: PBMCs. This clonotype was sampled from a woman aged 18-29 years in good health. The CDR3 sequence: CSVDSREGMRGYTF. DNA for the CDR3: TGCAGCGTGGATTCTCGGGAGGGGATGAGGGGCTACACCTTC.